This T cell receptor (beta chain) was documented in a study of lymphopenia after photon versus proton radiotherapy. This clone appeared a few times. What it recognizes is unknown. Study-wide points: A bigger post-nadir fall in TCR diversity correlated inversely with survival time in deceased patients. Better survival with proton therapy was suggested as possible, not demonstrated. Relative stability marked proton patients; photon patients lost diversity and naive cells. Post-nadir diversity loss with photons came from oligoclonal expansion, particularly CD8+ Temra cells.

The length of the CDR3 is 14 residues. Germline V gene lookup returns CDR1 MDHEN and CDR2 SYDVKM. V trimming: 5 bases; J trimming: 4 bases; junction bases outside the gene matches: 7. Sequencing used immunoSEQ multiplex PCR; TCRdb keeps in-frame clones, though not all of them. The sample carries about 40,000 clones, around 83% recorded once. The TCR was taken from a woman in her 70s with pancreatic cancer. The V call is TRBV28, the J call TRBJ1-2; 7 bases match TRBD1. Material: peripheral blood, obtained from a patient treated with proton-based radiotherapy. CDR3 protein: CASSPDRSGYGYTF. CDR3 in DNA: TGTGCCAGCAGTCCGGACAGGTCTGGCTATGGCTACACCTTC.